The present T cell receptor beta chain was sequenced within a study of glioma-infiltrating T cells. TCR alpha and beta CDR3 regions were amplified from RNA using iRepertoire nested multiplex PCR. TCRdb processed the multiplex PCR reads anew with MiXCR; each CDR3 protein has one entry. This table holds around 390,000 distinct CDR3 sequences, approximately 42% found once. V lost 1 base to trimming and J lost 3 bases; unmatched junction nucleotides: 9. Per germline, CDR1 LGHNA and CDR2 YNFKEQ. The CDR3 consists of 17 residues. The sample was glioma tissue, nonneoplastic brain tissue, or PBMCs (not recorded which). The TCR originated in a human donor with low-grade glioma or glioblastoma, undergoing nonglioma brain surgery, or in good health (not recorded which). The chain employs TRBV4-2 and TRBJ2-3; 8 bases align to TRBD2. CDR3 amino acids: CASSQAASGSRTDTQYF. CDR3 in DNA: TGTGCCAGCAGCCAAGCTGCGAGCGGGAGCAGAACAGATACGCAGTATTTT.